The present entry profiles one TCR beta chain with its context. Its antigen is currently unknown. The primer mix had 60 Vbeta and 13 Jbeta primers. Only in-frame clones appear in the TCRdb table, and some are missing; sequencing was by immunoSEQ multiplex PCR. The sample includes roughly 220,000 clones, about 82% of them seen just once. The data are from a study of cytomegalovirus exposure and HLA in healthy donors. General study points: Later analysis found that TCR beta chains associated with HLA were more clonally expanded than other, equally common chains. Across all donors, roughly uniform sequencing depth was an assumption of the presence/absence analyses. Later analysis identified 15,000 to 20,000 TCR beta sequences associated with HLA alleles, using a false discovery rate threshold of 0.05. Both high specificity and high sensitivity reportedly marked the classifier's diagnosis of cytomegalovirus status.

Source material: PBMCs. The source of this sequence is a man aged 25-45 years in good health and CMV-seronegative.

The CDR3 sequence: CASRTPGRGYGYTF. The CDR3 DNA reads as TGTGCCAGCAGGACACCGGGCCGGGGATATGGCTACACCTTC. The V gene is TRBV28, the J gene TRBJ1-2; D not certain. The germline V gene has CDR1 MDHEN and CDR2 SYDVKM. This CDR3 has 14 residues. V was cut by 6 bases and J by 5 bases, with 16 bases left in between.